The 8 T cell receptor beta chains reported below all come from one sample, sequenced in a study of T cell responses to AZD1222 COVID-19 vaccine. The repertoire was sequenced with immunoSEQ multiplex PCR; TCRdb's copy has only in-frame clones and lacks some. Among just under 95,000 clones, about 88% were seen once, and the ten largest hold about an eighth. This specimen consisted of peripheral blood, obtained on day 0 of AZD1222 vaccination. These receptors were obtained from an adult in good health.

The CDR3 spells CAIKGPYGYTF. As DNA, the CDR3 is TGTGCCATCAAGGGGCCCTATGGCTACACCTTC. This chain uses TRBV10-3 with TRBJ1-2, with D perhaps matching TRBD1 (5 bases). V lost 7 bases and J lost 4, with 7 bases in between. The CDR3 spans 11 residues. CDR1 and CDR2 from the germline V gene are ENHRY and SYGVKD.

This chain joins TRBV30 and TRBJ1-6, with D maybe TRBD1 (5 bases). Germline values: CDR1 GTSNPN, CDR2 SVGIG (reference sequence). The length of the CDR3 is 14 residues. Trimming removed 5 bases from V and 17 bases from J, with 25 bases in between. In DNA, the CDR3 is TGTGCCTGGGGGGTTGGAGGGGCCCATAAGGATTTCCACTTT. This translates into CAWGVGGAHKDFHF.

This clone was detected only once. This chain uses TRBV5-4 with TRBJ1-6; D not resolved. The CDR3 has 15 amino acids. Trimming took off 4 bases at V and 0 bases at J, with 8 bases between the two ends. In germline, CDR1 is SGHNT, CDR2 YYREEE (reference sequence). The CDR3: CASSLTSSYNSPLHF. CDR3 nucleotide sequence: TGTGCCAGCAGCCTCACTAGCTCCTATAATTCACCCCTCCACTTT.

This chain connects TRBV7-2 to TRBJ2-3; tentatively, D is TRBD2 (7 bases). Germline-derived CDR1 and CDR2 are SGHTA and FQGNSA. V was cut by 1 base and J by 4 bases, with 9 bases left in between. The CDR3 consists of 14 residues. The CDR3 DNA is TGTGCCAGCAGCTTAGTAGGGGGGGCAGATACGCAGTATTTT. It specifies CASSLVGGADTQYF.

The chain employs TRBV25-1 and TRBJ2-3; weak D call: TRBD1 (6 bases). The CDR3 runs to 15 residues. Germline loops: CDR1 MGHDK, CDR2 SYGVNS. With 4 bases removed from V and 0 bases from J, the gap between germline ends came to 11 bases. The CDR3 loop reads CASSGRQASTDTQYF. The CDR3 nucleotides are TGTGCCAGCAGTGGAAGACAGGCGAGCACAGATACGCAGTATTTT.

The genes are TRBV10-1 and TRBJ1-5; 7 bases are a match to TRBD1. V shed 0 bases and J 7 bases; nucleotides not matched to a gene: 0. Per the germline V gene, CDR1 is WNHNN and CDR2 is SYGVQD (reference sequence). This CDR3 has 13 amino acids. CDR3 amino acids: CASSESDRQPQHF. DNA of the CDR3: TGCGCCAGCAGTGAGTCGGACAGGCAGCCCCAGCATTTT.

The chain joins TRBV14 to TRBJ2-3, with 10 bases fitting TRBD1. The V gene end was trimmed by 1 base and the J gene end by 3 bases; junction bases not matched to a gene: 4. CDR1 SGHDN and CDR2 FVKESK come from the germline V gene. CDR3 length: 16 amino acids. This CDR3 reads CASSQAGQGVTDTQYF. The DNA for the CDR3 is TGTGCCAGCAGCCAAGCTGGACAGGGGGTGACAGATACGCAGTATTTT.

This sequence joins TRBV5-1 and TRBJ2-1; 12 nucleotides match TRBD1. The CDR3 spans 14 residues. Germline trimming cut 7 bases from V and 6 bases from J; bases unmatched to any gene: 5. Germline lookup yields CDR1 SGHRS and CDR2 YFSETQ. This chain's CDR3 is CASAGTGGINEQFF. The CDR3 coding sequence is TGCGCCAGCGCCGGGACAGGGGGCATCAATGAGCAGTTCTTC.